The next 3 T cell receptor beta chains were all read from a single sample in a study of PD-1 blockade in classical Hodgkin lymphoma. The time point is: cycle 4 day 1 (C4D1), after about 6 weeks of nivolumab. Every one of the patients relapsed after autologous stem cell transplantation (brentuximab vedotin exposure was variable). Sequenced by immunoSEQ multiplex PCR; TCRdb stores in-frame clones only, minus some. The sample has more than 90,000 clones; about three quarters are singletons. Sequencing used peripheral blood mononuclear cells (PBMCs), obtained before the fourth cycle of nivolumab. The origin of the receptors is a human donor with classical Hodgkin lymphoma.

The chain couples TRBV6-6 to TRBJ2-7; D may be TRBD1 or TRBD2 (5 bases each). Germline loops: CDR1 MNHNY, CDR2 SVGAGI (reference sequence). The CDR3 is 15 amino acids. V was pared by 5 bases and J by 4 bases, with 18 bases between. The CDR3 DNA reads TGTGCCAGCAGTACCGGGACCGCTGGGCTTTACGAGCAGTACTTC. It translates to CASSTGTAGLYEQYF.

The chain is built from TRBV2 and TRBJ2-5; the match to TRBD1 covers 7 bases. CDR3 size: 13 residues. Germline V gives CDR1 SNHLY, CDR2 FYNNEI. V gave up 5 bases and J gave up 3 bases; unmatched junction bases: 3. In nucleotides, the CDR3 is TGTGCCAGCAGTCAACAGGGGAAAGAGACCCAGTACTTC. Translating gives CASSQQGKETQYF.

The chain carries TRBV2 and TRBJ1-1, with TRBD1 matching over 12 bases. The V gene end was trimmed by 7 bases and the J gene end by 4 bases; junction bases not matched to a gene: 7. CDR3 length: 15 amino acids. CDR1 and CDR2 (germline): SNHLY, FYNNEI. The CDR3 DNA follows: TGTGCCAGCACCTCGGGACAGGGGGCAGGCACTGAAGCTTTCTTT. Its protein is CASTSGQGAGTEAFF.